One sample yielded the 5 T cell receptor beta chains listed below, sequenced in a study of neurological immune-mediated disorders (dated by TCRdb to the late 2010s). Libraries were prepared through 5' RACE. Sequencing used an Illumina HiSeq 2500. TCRdb reanalyzed the raw reads on its own, using fastp at Q25 for trimming and MiXCR for clone calling, and kept in-frame beta chains. Identical CDR3 protein sequences are pooled into one entry, listed with their most common genes and DNA. The sample profile shows 60,000 to 85,000 distinct CDR3 sequences; roughly 5.6% of them were found once. Roughly 7.4% of the sample goes to the ten largest clones. Sequencing input: PBMCs. The receptor set was obtained from a man aged 18 to 29 with multiple sclerosis.

The rearrangement uses TRBV5-1 and TRBJ1-1; D perhaps matches TRBD1 (6 bases). The V gene's germline CDR1 is SGHRS and CDR2 YFSETQ. CDR3 length: 15 amino acids. Trimming stripped 6 bases from V and 1 base from J, with 16 bases between. Here the CDR3 reads CASMDPQGKNTEAFF. CDR3 DNA: TGCGCCAGCATGGATCCACAGGGAAAGAACACTGAAGCTTTCTTT.

This clonotype has a handful of counts. A read error may explain this, as a much larger clone is one base away. Written as DNA, the CDR3 is TGTGCCGGCAGCCCGACCAGGGTGAACACCGATGAGCAGTTCTTC. Translated, it gives CAGSPTRVNTDEQFF. V usage is TRBV7-3 and J usage is TRBJ2-1; D might be TRBD1 (5 bases). The germline V gene has CDR1 SGHTA and CDR2 FQGTGA. The CDR3 consists of 15 residues. The entire variable domain, with the rest obtained from reference TRBV7-3 and TRBJ2-1, is as follows: GAGVSQTPSNKVTEKGKYVELRCDPISGHTALYWYRQSLGQGPEFLIYFQGTGAADDSGLPNDRFFAVRPEGSVSTLKIQRTERGDSAVYLCAGSPTRVNTDEQFFGPGTRLTVL.

This clonotype was detected ten times or more. The chain employs TRBV29-1 and TRBJ1-1, with a possible D match to TRBD1 (6 bases). The CDR3 has 16 amino acids. V was shortened by 7 bases and J by 2 bases, with 23 bases between the two germline ends. CDR1 and CDR2 from the germline V gene are SQVTM and ANQGSEA. The CDR3 DNA follows: TGCAGCGCTCTAGGAGTCTTGGGACATAGAAACACTGAAGCTTTCTTT. Protein: CSALGVLGHRNTEAFF.

The table lists this clonotype with a count of one. This rearrangement joins TRBV29-1 to TRBJ1-1; weak D call: TRBD1 (6 bases). Germline V lookup: CDR1 SQVTM, CDR2 ANQGSEA. Trimming removed 7 bases from V and 5 bases from J, with 17 bases in between. This CDR3 contains 13 residues. DNA of the CDR3: TGCAGCGCCCAAGGGGGGGGCAAGACTGAAGCTTTCTTT. Encoded protein: CSAQGGGKTEAFF.

This clonotype showed up many times. The chain is built from TRBV7-8 and TRBJ1-1; no firm D call. The CDR3 totals 14 residues. CDR1 and CDR2 (germline): SGHVS, FQNEAQ. V lost 7 bases, J lost 1 base, and 13 bases lay in between. The CDR3 region has the DNA TGTGCCAGCATCAAAGAGGGCAAGAACACTGAAGCTTTCTTT. It is translated as CASIKEGKNTEAFF.